The clone carrying this T cell receptor beta chain was picked up a small number of times. The CDR3 runs 15 residues. CDR1 is ENHRY and CDR2 is SYGVKD in the germline V gene. V was pared by 6 bases and J by 9 bases, with 10 bases of the junction left unmatched. This record belongs to a study of response to subunit inactivated influenza vaccine. From the RT-PCR reads, TCRdb called clonotypes with MiXCR, one entry per CDR3 protein. The repertoire consists of roughly 550,000 distinct CDR3 sequences, with roughly 25% occurring once and the leading ten covering around 2.8%. A further study also used this sample, focusing on T cells expressing NK-cell markers. From that report: 5'RACE template switching with UMIs produced the TCR beta cDNA.

This TCR was sampled from a man over 45 who received an inactivated influenza vaccine. The sample in question was CD4+ T cells sorted from PBMCs, obtained roughly 13 days after vaccination. This chain joins TRBV10-3 and TRBJ1-6; 8 bases agree with TRBD1. The CDR3 nucleotides read TGTGCCATCAGGGAGACAACAGGGGGTAGTTCACCCCTCCACTTT. The encoded protein is CAIRETTGGSSPLHF.